These T cell receptor beta chains were read from a single sample in a study of blood T cell repertoires in COVID-19. Measured with immunoSEQ multiplex PCR; TCRdb has only the in-frame clones, and not every one. The table records around 200,000 clones, over 75% of them present only once. Sequencing was carried out using peripheral blood. The receptors come from a woman in her forties or fifties with acute or convalescent COVID-19. Each CDR3 is given with its conserved first and last residue. The D gene is left open where the match is weak. Clone size is shown for a subset of rows, as once, few, many or a class of expanded clone.

clone_size	v_call	d_call	j_call	cdr3_nt	cdr3_aa
once	TRBV5-5	-	TRBJ1-1	TGTGCCAGCAGCTGGGTCTGGACAGCGATTAACACTGAAGCTTTCTTT	CASSWVWTAINTEAFF
-	TRBV24-1	-	TRBJ2-1	TGTGCCACCAGTGAAACCCGCTCGGACACTTACAATGAGCAGTTCTTC	CATSETRSDTYNEQFF
-	TRBV7-9	-	TRBJ1-1	TGTGCCAGCAGCTATCTAGAAGCTTTCTTT	CASSYLEAFF
-	TRBV7-6	-	TRBJ1-2	TGTGCCAGCAGCTTAGCGCCGGGGGACTATGGCTACACCTTC	CASSLAPGDYGYTF
once	TRBV18	-	TRBJ1-1	TGTGCCAGCTCGTCGACAGTGAACACTGAAGCTTTCTTT	CASSSTVNTEAFF
once	TRBV14	-	TRBJ2-7	TGTGCCAGCAGCCAAAGGGGGGGGGCCCTCTCCTACGAGCAGTACTTC	CASSQRGGALSYEQYF
-	TRBV6-2/TRBV6-3	-	TRBJ1-5	TGTGCCAGCAGCTACTCGAGACAGGACAATCAGCCCCAGCATTTT	CASSYSRQDNQPQHF
-	TRBV4-3	TRBD2	TRBJ2-5	TGCGCCAGCAGCCAAGATGGAAGCGGGAGTAGCGAGACCCAGTACTTC	CASSQDGSGSSETQYF
-	TRBV2	-	TRBJ1-6	TGTGCCGGACTATCAGGGAGTTCAAATTCACCCCTCCACTTT	CAGLSGSSNSPLHF
-	TRBV28	TRBD1	TRBJ2-7	TGTGCCAGCAGCCCCGGGACAGGGGTCCCCTACGAGCAGTACTTC	CASSPGTGVPYEQYF
-	TRBV6-2/TRBV6-3	TRBD1	TRBJ2-1	TGTGCCAGCAGTTACCCCGGGACAGCCTACAATGAGCAGTTCTTC	CASSYPGTAYNEQFF
-	TRBV28	-	TRBJ1-2	TGTGCCAGCAGTCTCGGACAGCCCGGCTACACCTTC	CASSLGQPGYTF
few	TRBV10-3	-	TRBJ1-1	TGTGCCATCAGTGAGACGGGGACTGAAGCTTTCTTT	CAISETGTEAFF
-	TRBV2	-	TRBJ2-6	TGTGCCAGCAAGAGGCGGGCCGACTCTGGGGCCAACGTCCTGACTTTC	CASKRRADSGANVLTF
-	TRBV27	-	TRBJ1-1	TGTGCCAGCAGTTTGGGCTGGGGGAGGGAAGCTTTCTTT	CASSLGWGREAFF
-	TRBV10-3	-	TRBJ2-7	TGTGCCATCAGTGAGAACAGGGATACCTACGAGCAGTACTTC	CAISENRDTYEQYF
-	TRBV11-2	TRBD2	TRBJ2-3	TGTGCCAGCAGCTTAGAGCGGGGGGGAAATACGCAGTATTTT	CASSLERGGNTQYF
-	TRBV10-3	TRBD1	TRBJ1-5	TGTGCCATCAGTGAGTCTTTTGGACAGGGGGTTCAGCCCCAGCATTTT	CAISESFGQGVQPQHF
-	TRBV11-2	TRBD2	TRBJ2-3	TGTGCCAGCAGCTTAGACCCCCCGGGAGCGGGGGAGGCAGATACGCAGTATTTT	CASSLDPPGAGEADTQYF
-	TRBV11-2	-	TRBJ2-7	TGTGCCAGCAGCTCGGACGGGGGGCCCATATTCTCCTACGAGCAGTACTTC	CASSSDGGPIFSYEQYF
-	TRBV14	-	TRBJ1-4	TGTGCCAGCAGCCCCCTGGCGGATAGCTATGAAAAACTGTTTTTT	CASSPLADSYEKLFF
-	TRBV3-1/TRBV3-2	TRBD1	TRBJ1-6	TGTGCCAGCAGCCACTTACCGGGACAGGTTTTCGGCGCCCTCCACTTT	CASSHLPGQVFGALHF